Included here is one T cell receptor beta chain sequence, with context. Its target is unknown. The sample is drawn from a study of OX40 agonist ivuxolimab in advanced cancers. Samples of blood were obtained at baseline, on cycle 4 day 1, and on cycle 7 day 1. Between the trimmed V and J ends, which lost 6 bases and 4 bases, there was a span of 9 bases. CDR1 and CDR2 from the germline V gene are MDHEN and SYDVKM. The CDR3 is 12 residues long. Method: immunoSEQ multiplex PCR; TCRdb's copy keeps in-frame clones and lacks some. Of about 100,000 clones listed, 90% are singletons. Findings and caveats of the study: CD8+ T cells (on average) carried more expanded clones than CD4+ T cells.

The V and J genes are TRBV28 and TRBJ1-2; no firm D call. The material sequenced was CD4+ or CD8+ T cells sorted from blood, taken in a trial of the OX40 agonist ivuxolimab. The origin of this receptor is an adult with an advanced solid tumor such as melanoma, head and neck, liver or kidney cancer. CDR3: CASSEGSYGYTF. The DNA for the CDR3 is TGTGCCAGCAGCGAGGGAAGCTATGGCTACACCTTC.